Listed below are T cell receptor beta chains from one sample, sequenced in a study of post-analysis software for immune sequencing data. In TCRdb, the PCR reads were re-called with MiXCR into one record per CDR3 protein. The repertoire holds about 460,000 distinct CDR3 sequences, with less than 45% as singletons. The sample was blood. These receptors all stem from a girl aged 5 to 17 with multiple sclerosis. Both conserved end residues are part of each CDR3. The order of the fields is J gene, clone size, V gene, D gene, CDR3 protein, CDR3 DNA. The D gene is left open where the match is weak. Clone size is shown for a subset of rows, as once, few, many or a class of expanded clone.

j_call: TRBJ2-5; clone_size: few; v_call: TRBV27; d_call: NA; cdr3_aa: CASSLFSGYQETQYF; cdr3_nt: TGTGCCAGCAGTTTATTTTCAGGGTACCAAGAGACCCAGTACTTC
j_call: TRBJ2-1; clone_size: few; v_call: TRBV20-1; d_call: TRBD2; cdr3_aa: CSARVGLADYNEQFF; cdr3_nt: TGCAGTGCTAGAGTTGGACTAGCGGACTACAATGAGCAGTTCTTC
j_call: TRBJ2-5; clone_size: NA; v_call: TRBV7-3; d_call: NA; cdr3_aa: CASSRGPVKETQYF; cdr3_nt: TGTGCCAGCAGCCGCGGACCCGTCAAGGAGACCCAGTACTTC
j_call: TRBJ1-1; clone_size: NA; v_call: TRBV12-3/TRBV12-4; d_call: TRBD1; cdr3_aa: CASSLADREGTEAFF; cdr3_nt: TGTGCCAGCAGTTTAGCGGACAGGGAAGGAACTGAAGCTTTCTTT
j_call: TRBJ2-5; clone_size: NA; v_call: TRBV28; d_call: TRBD1; cdr3_aa: CASSSPGQGSETQYF; cdr3_nt: TGTGCCAGCAGTTCACCGGGACAGGGTTCGGAGACCCAGTACTTC
j_call: TRBJ2-7; clone_size: few; v_call: TRBV11-2; d_call: NA; cdr3_aa: CASSLENGQTAYEQYF; cdr3_nt: TGTGCCAGCAGCTTAGAAAACGGGCAAACCGCCTACGAGCAGTACTTC
j_call: TRBJ2-7; clone_size: few; v_call: TRBV27; d_call: TRBD1; cdr3_aa: CASSPDMGQRYEQYF; cdr3_nt: TGTGCCAGCAGCCCAGATATGGGACAGCGCTACGAGCAGTACTTC
j_call: TRBJ1-2; clone_size: NA; v_call: TRBV6-2/TRBV6-3; d_call: NA; cdr3_aa: CASSLTGSAGYTF; cdr3_nt: TGTGCCAGCAGTTTAACAGGGTCTGCGGGCTACACCTTC
j_call: TRBJ2-7; clone_size: once; v_call: TRBV28; d_call: NA; cdr3_aa: CASSPSGPGYNEQYF; cdr3_nt: TGTGCCAGCAGCCCTTCGGGACCCGGCTACAATGAGCAGTACTTC
j_call: TRBJ2-3; clone_size: few; v_call: TRBV15; d_call: NA; cdr3_aa: CATRERSTDTQYF; cdr3_nt: TGTGCCACCAGGGAACGGAGCACAGATACGCAGTATTTT
j_call: TRBJ1-5; clone_size: many; v_call: TRBV12-3/TRBV12-4; d_call: NA; cdr3_aa: CASSLDGDSNQPQHF; cdr3_nt: TGTGCCAGCAGCTTGGATGGAGACAGCAATCAGCCCCAGCATTTT
j_call: TRBJ2-1; clone_size: NA; v_call: TRBV5-1; d_call: TRBD2; cdr3_aa: CASSYLAGDTYNEQFF; cdr3_nt: TGCGCCAGCAGCTACCTAGCGGGGGATACATACAATGAGCAGTTCTTC
j_call: TRBJ2-7; clone_size: NA; v_call: TRBV20-1; d_call: TRBD1; cdr3_aa: CSARDRWAYEQYF; cdr3_nt: TGCAGTGCCAGGGACAGGTGGGCCTACGAGCAGTACTTC
j_call: TRBJ1-2; clone_size: NA; v_call: TRBV20-1; d_call: TRBD1; cdr3_aa: CSATGDRGGGYTF; cdr3_nt: TGCAGTGCTACAGGGGACAGGGGGGGCGGCTACACCTTC
j_call: TRBJ2-3; clone_size: NA; v_call: TRBV28; d_call: NA; cdr3_aa: CASREGPRADTQYF; cdr3_nt: TGTGCCAGCAGGGAGGGCCCGAGGGCAGATACGCAGTATTTT
j_call: TRBJ2-1; clone_size: NA; v_call: TRBV7-2; d_call: NA; cdr3_aa: CASSSPPWNEQFF; cdr3_nt: TGTGCCAGCAGCTCTCCGCCATGGAATGAGCAGTTCTTC
j_call: TRBJ2-3; clone_size: NA; v_call: TRBV6-5; d_call: TRBD2; cdr3_aa: CASSYIAPLAGSTDTQYF; cdr3_nt: TGTGCCAGCAGTTACATAGCTCCGCTAGCGGGTTCCACAGATACGCAGTATTTT
j_call: TRBJ2-1; clone_size: NA; v_call: TRBV7-2; d_call: TRBD2; cdr3_aa: CASIPGLAGYNEQFF; cdr3_nt: TGTGCCAGCATCCCCGGACTAGCGGGATACAATGAGCAGTTCTTC
j_call: TRBJ2-3; clone_size: many; v_call: TRBV20-1; d_call: NA; cdr3_aa: CSARDKGASWADTQYF; cdr3_nt: TGCAGTGCTAGAGATAAAGGGGCTTCTTGGGCAGATACGCAGTATTTT
j_call: TRBJ2-7; clone_size: NA; v_call: TRBV5-6; d_call: TRBD1; cdr3_aa: CASSPERQGTYEQYF; cdr3_nt: TGTGCCAGCAGCCCAGAACGACAGGGCACCTACGAGCAGTACTTC
j_call: TRBJ1-2; clone_size: NA; v_call: TRBV25-1; d_call: TRBD1; cdr3_aa: CASSESGTDNYGYTF; cdr3_nt: TGTGCCAGCAGTGAATCCGGGACAGATAACTATGGCTACACCTTC
j_call: TRBJ2-3; clone_size: few; v_call: TRBV29-1; d_call: TRBD1; cdr3_aa: CSVGTGWWTGAGDTQYF; cdr3_nt: TGCAGCGTAGGGACAGGGTGGTGGACGGGAGCCGGAGATACGCAGTATTTT
j_call: TRBJ1-1; clone_size: NA; v_call: TRBV27; d_call: TRBD1; cdr3_aa: CASSLLGTDFPAEAFF; cdr3_nt: TGTGCCAGCAGTTTACTAGGGACAGACTTCCCCGCTGAAGCTTTCTTT
j_call: TRBJ2-3; clone_size: NA; v_call: TRBV7-9; d_call: NA; cdr3_aa: CASSLGPPTDTQYF; cdr3_nt: TGTGCCAGCAGCTTAGGACCCCCCACAGATACGCAGTATTTT
j_call: TRBJ2-7; clone_size: few; v_call: TRBV6-1; d_call: TRBD2; cdr3_aa: CASSEAMGLVWYEQYF; cdr3_nt: TGTGCCAGCAGTGAAGCAATGGGACTAGTTTGGTACGAGCAGTACTTC
j_call: TRBJ2-1; clone_size: NA; v_call: TRBV6-1; d_call: NA; cdr3_aa: CASSETREAYNEQFF; cdr3_nt: TGTGCCAGCAGTGAAACGCGGGAAGCCTACAATGAGCAGTTCTTC
j_call: TRBJ2-1; clone_size: few; v_call: TRBV11-1; d_call: TRBD2; cdr3_aa: CASSLVPSGDLNEQFF; cdr3_nt: TGTGCCAGCAGCTTAGTCCCTAGCGGAGACCTCAATGAGCAGTTCTTC
j_call: TRBJ2-1; clone_size: NA; v_call: TRBV20-1; d_call: TRBD2; cdr3_aa: CSARDFASGYNEQFF; cdr3_nt: TGCAGTGCTAGAGATTTCGCTAGCGGGTACAATGAGCAGTTCTTC
j_call: TRBJ2-1; clone_size: NA; v_call: TRBV24-1; d_call: NA; cdr3_aa: CATSDLTSSNEQFF; cdr3_nt: TGTGCCACCAGTGATTTAACATCATCCAATGAGCAGTTCTTC
j_call: TRBJ1-5; clone_size: NA; v_call: TRBV6-6; d_call: TRBD1; cdr3_aa: CASSSTGTNRPQHF; cdr3_nt: TGTGCCAGCAGCTCGACAGGGACCAATCGGCCCCAGCATTTT
j_call: TRBJ2-2; clone_size: NA; v_call: TRBV29-1; d_call: NA; cdr3_aa: CSVDGARDTGELFF; cdr3_nt: TGCAGCGTTGACGGGGCGCGTGACACCGGGGAGCTGTTTTTT
j_call: TRBJ2-1; clone_size: NA; v_call: TRBV20-1; d_call: NA; cdr3_aa: CSARDQAEGSYNEQFF; cdr3_nt: TGCAGTGCTAGAGATCAGGCGGAAGGCTCCTACAATGAGCAGTTCTTC
j_call: TRBJ2-7; clone_size: few; v_call: TRBV10-3; d_call: TRBD2; cdr3_aa: CAISEGLAGGDEQYF; cdr3_nt: TGTGCCATCAGTGAGGGACTAGCGGGAGGGGACGAGCAGTACTTC
j_call: TRBJ2-3; clone_size: few; v_call: TRBV29-1; d_call: NA; cdr3_aa: CSVVGGRGKRTDTQYF; cdr3_nt: TGCAGCGTTGTTGGGGGAAGAGGGAAGCGCACAGATACGCAGTATTTT
j_call: TRBJ2-3; clone_size: NA; v_call: TRBV20-1; d_call: NA; cdr3_aa: CSAGQIVRSDTQYF; cdr3_nt: TGCAGTGCTGGCCAGATTGTAAGGTCAGATACGCAGTATTTT
j_call: TRBJ2-7; clone_size: NA; v_call: TRBV6-1; d_call: NA; cdr3_aa: CASKRGHPSYEQYF; cdr3_nt: TGTGCCAGCAAACGAGGACATCCCTCCTACGAGCAGTACTTC
j_call: TRBJ1-1; clone_size: NA; v_call: TRBV10-3; d_call: NA; cdr3_aa: CAISESGTPVNTEAFF; cdr3_nt: TGTGCCATCAGTGAGTCCGGAACTCCGGTGAACACTGAAGCTTTCTTT
j_call: TRBJ1-5; clone_size: NA; v_call: TRBV7-2; d_call: NA; cdr3_aa: CASSLRSAGVDSNQPQHF; cdr3_nt: TGTGCCAGCAGCTTAAGAAGTGCAGGAGTGGATAGCAATCAGCCCCAGCATTTT
j_call: TRBJ2-7; clone_size: NA; v_call: TRBV14; d_call: NA; cdr3_aa: CASSQDRENYEQYF; cdr3_nt: TGTGCCAGCAGCCAAGATCGAGAAAACTACGAGCAGTACTTC
j_call: TRBJ2-4; clone_size: NA; v_call: TRBV20-1; d_call: NA; cdr3_aa: CSAYQGSKNIQYF; cdr3_nt: TGCAGTGCTTATCAGGGATCCAAAAACATTCAGTACTTC
j_call: TRBJ2-5; clone_size: NA; v_call: TRBV28; d_call: NA; cdr3_aa: CANSGPSSEQYF; cdr3_nt: TGTGCCAACTCTGGACCCTCTAGTGAGCAGTACTTC
j_call: TRBJ2-5; clone_size: few; v_call: TRBV12-3/TRBV12-4; d_call: NA; cdr3_aa: CASSSQWVLQETQYF; cdr3_nt: TGTGCCAGCAGCAGCCAGTGGGTCCTACAAGAGACCCAGTACTTC
j_call: TRBJ2-2; clone_size: few; v_call: TRBV7-2; d_call: TRBD2; cdr3_aa: CASSQGLAGVAGELFF; cdr3_nt: TGTGCCAGCAGCCAGGGACTAGCGGGAGTAGCCGGGGAGCTGTTTTTT
j_call: TRBJ1-2; clone_size: NA; v_call: TRBV20-1; d_call: TRBD1; cdr3_aa: CSAPADRARGGYTF; cdr3_nt: TGCAGTGCCCCGGCCGACAGGGCCCGTGGCGGCTACACCTTC
j_call: TRBJ2-3; clone_size: NA; v_call: TRBV19; d_call: TRBD1; cdr3_aa: CASSSKWTGPTDTQYF; cdr3_nt: TGTGCCAGTAGTTCAAAATGGACAGGGCCCACAGATACGCAGTATTTT
j_call: TRBJ2-7; clone_size: once; v_call: TRBV12-3/TRBV12-4; d_call: NA; cdr3_aa: CASSFTGTRYEQYF; cdr3_nt: TGTGCCAGCAGTTTCACCGGGACACGCTACGAGCAGTACTTC
j_call: TRBJ1-2; clone_size: NA; v_call: TRBV20-1; d_call: NA; cdr3_aa: CSARSSDGGPVRYTF; cdr3_nt: TGCAGTGCTAGGTCTTCGGACGGTGGCCCCGTGCGCTACACCTTC
j_call: TRBJ1-2; clone_size: NA; v_call: TRBV6-4; d_call: TRBD1; cdr3_aa: CASRGQGAGYTF; cdr3_nt: TGTGCCAGCAGAGGGCAGGGGGCTGGCTACACCTTC
j_call: TRBJ2-3; clone_size: many; v_call: TRBV24-1; d_call: NA; cdr3_aa: CATTAEYTDTQYF; cdr3_nt: TGTGCCACCACCGCCGAGTACACAGATACGCAGTATTTT
j_call: TRBJ2-7; clone_size: NA; v_call: TRBV25-1; d_call: TRBD2; cdr3_aa: CASSVAGDVVPEQYF; cdr3_nt: TGTGCCAGCAGTGTTGCGGGAGATGTGGTTCCCGAGCAGTACTTC
j_call: TRBJ2-5; clone_size: NA; v_call: TRBV4-1; d_call: NA; cdr3_aa: CASSQEGIETQYF; cdr3_nt: TGCGCCAGCAGCCAAGAAGGAATAGAGACCCAGTACTTC
j_call: TRBJ2-5; clone_size: NA; v_call: TRBV4-2; d_call: TRBD2; cdr3_aa: CASSLGGASGEETQYF; cdr3_nt: TGTGCCAGCAGCCTTGGCGGGGCTAGCGGGGAAGAGACCCAGTACTTC
j_call: TRBJ2-1; clone_size: NA; v_call: TRBV7-8; d_call: NA; cdr3_aa: CASSLEGLPDNEQFF; cdr3_nt: TGTGCCAGCAGCTTAGAAGGGCTCCCTGACAATGAGCAGTTCTTC